This T cell receptor (beta chain) was found in a study of cytomegalovirus exposure and HLA in healthy donors. Overall study results and limits: Sequencing likely generated an artifact that appeared as a cluster of highly shared sequence variants. Roughly uniform depth of sequencing across donors was assumed in presence/absence analyses.

A multiplex PCR was run with 60 Vbeta primers and 13 Jbeta primers. Sequenced by immunoSEQ multiplex PCR; TCRdb stores in-frame clones only, minus some. The top ten clones hold 3% to 4% of a sample with hundreds of thousands of clones, 70% to 85% of them seen once. A remark on this clone: Its antigen is currently unknown.

This receptor was taken from a male donor in good health and CMV-seronegative. Sequenced: PBMCs.

This CDR3 is CASSFETSSWEQYF. The CDR3, as DNA: TGTGCCAGCAGCTTTGAAACTAGCTCCTGGGAGCAGTACTTC. The rearrangement uses TRBV7-8 and TRBJ2-7; D is possibly TRBD2 (6 bases). Germline-derived CDR1 and CDR2 are SGHVS and FQNEAQ. Trimming removed 3 bases from V and 7 bases from J, with 16 bases in between. The CDR3 consists of 14 residues.